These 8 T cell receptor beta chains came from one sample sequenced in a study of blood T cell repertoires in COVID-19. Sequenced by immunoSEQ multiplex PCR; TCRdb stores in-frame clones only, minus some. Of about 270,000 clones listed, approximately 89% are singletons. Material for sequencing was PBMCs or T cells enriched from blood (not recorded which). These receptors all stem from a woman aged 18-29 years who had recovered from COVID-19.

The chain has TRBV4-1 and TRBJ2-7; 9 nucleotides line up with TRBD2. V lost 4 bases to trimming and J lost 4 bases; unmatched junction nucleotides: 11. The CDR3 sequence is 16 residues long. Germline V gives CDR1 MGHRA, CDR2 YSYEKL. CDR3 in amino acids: CASSPAGSREGYEQYF. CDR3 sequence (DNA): TGCGCCAGCAGCCCAGCCGGGTCGCGGGAGGGTTACGAGCAGTACTTC.

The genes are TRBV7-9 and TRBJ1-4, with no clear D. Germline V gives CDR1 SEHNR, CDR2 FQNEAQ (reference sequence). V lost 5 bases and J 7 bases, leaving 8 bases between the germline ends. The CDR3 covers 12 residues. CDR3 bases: TGTGCCAGCAGCCCACTAGGTGAAAAACTGTTTTTT. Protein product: CASSPLGEKLFF.

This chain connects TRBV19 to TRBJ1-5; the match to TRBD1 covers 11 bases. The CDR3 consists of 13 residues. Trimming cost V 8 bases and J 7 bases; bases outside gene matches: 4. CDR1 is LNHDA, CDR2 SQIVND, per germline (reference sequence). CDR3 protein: CASGDRGDQPQHF. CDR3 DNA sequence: TGTGCCAGTGGGGACAGGGGGGACCAGCCCCAGCATTTT.

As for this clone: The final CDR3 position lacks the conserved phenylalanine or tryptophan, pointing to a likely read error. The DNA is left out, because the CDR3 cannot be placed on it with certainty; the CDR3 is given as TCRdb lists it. The CDR3 is CASSPSGTGSYDL. The gene calls are TRBV7-8 and TRBJ2-7; the table's D call, TRBD1, has no DNA check behind it. Germline values: CDR1 SGHVS, CDR2 FQNEAQ. The CDR3 totals 13 residues, both ends included.

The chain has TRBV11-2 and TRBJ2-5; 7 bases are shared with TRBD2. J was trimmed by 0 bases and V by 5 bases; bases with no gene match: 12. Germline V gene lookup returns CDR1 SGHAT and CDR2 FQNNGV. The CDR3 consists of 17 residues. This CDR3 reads CASSPGGRGSYQETQYF. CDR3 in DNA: TGTGCCAGCAGCCCGGGGGGTCGAGGCAGTTACCAAGAGACCCAGTACTTC.

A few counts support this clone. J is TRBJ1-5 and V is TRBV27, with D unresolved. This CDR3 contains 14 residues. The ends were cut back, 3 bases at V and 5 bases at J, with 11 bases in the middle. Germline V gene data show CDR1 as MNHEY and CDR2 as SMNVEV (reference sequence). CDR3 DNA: TGTGCCAGCAGTTTTAACAATGTGGATCAGCCCCAGCATTTT. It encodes CASSFNNVDQPQHF.

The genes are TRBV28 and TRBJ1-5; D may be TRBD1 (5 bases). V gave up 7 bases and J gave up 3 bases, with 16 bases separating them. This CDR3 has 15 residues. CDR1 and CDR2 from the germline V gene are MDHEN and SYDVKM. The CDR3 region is CASIKIDRINQPQHF. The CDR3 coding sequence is TGTGCCAGCATAAAGATTGACAGAATCAATCAGCCCCAGCATTTT.

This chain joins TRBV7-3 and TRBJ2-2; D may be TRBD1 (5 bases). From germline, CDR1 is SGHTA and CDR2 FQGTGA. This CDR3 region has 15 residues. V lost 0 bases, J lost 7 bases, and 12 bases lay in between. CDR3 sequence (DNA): TGTGCCAGCAGCTTAACAACCCAGGGATTCGGGGAGCTGTTTTTT. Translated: CASSLTTQGFGELFF.